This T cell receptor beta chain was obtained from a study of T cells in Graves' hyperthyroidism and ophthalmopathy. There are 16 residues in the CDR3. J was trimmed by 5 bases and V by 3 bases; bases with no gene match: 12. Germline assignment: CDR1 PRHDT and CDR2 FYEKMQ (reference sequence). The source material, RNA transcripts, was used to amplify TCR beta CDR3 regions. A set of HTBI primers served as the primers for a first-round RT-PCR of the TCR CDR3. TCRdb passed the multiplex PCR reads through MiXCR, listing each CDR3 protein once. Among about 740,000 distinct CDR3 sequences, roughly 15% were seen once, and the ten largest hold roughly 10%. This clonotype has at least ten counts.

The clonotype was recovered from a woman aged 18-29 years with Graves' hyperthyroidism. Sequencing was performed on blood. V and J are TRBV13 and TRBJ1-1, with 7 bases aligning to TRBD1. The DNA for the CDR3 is TGTGCCAGCAGCTTTCAGGCAGGGGGTACGAGGACTGAAGCTTTCTTT. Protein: CASSFQAGGTRTEAFF.